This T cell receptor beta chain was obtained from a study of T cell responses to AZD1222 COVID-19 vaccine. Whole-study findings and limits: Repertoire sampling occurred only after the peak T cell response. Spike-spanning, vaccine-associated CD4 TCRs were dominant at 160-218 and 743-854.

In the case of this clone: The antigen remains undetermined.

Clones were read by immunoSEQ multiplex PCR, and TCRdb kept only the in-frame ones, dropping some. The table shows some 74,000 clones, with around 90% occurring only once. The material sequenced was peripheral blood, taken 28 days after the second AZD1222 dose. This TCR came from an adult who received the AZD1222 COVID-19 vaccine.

The CDR3: CASSLGIGGNTEAFF. The DNA for the CDR3 is TGTGCCAGCAGCTTGGGAATCGGCGGAAACACTGAAGCTTTCTTT. The chain has TRBV7-3 and TRBJ1-1; the D is unclear. The CDR3 is made up of 15 amino acids. The germline gives CDR1 SGHTA, CDR2 FQGTGA. Deletions cut 3 bases from V and 2 bases from J, with 13 bases between. Looking up the rest from reference TRBV7-3 and TRBJ1-1 gives the full variable domain: GAGVSQTPSNKVTEKGKYVELRCDPISGHTALYWYRQSLGQGPEFLIYFQGTGAADDSGLPNDRFFAVRPEGSVSTLKIQRTERGDSAVYLCASSLGIGGNTEAFFGQGTRLTVV.